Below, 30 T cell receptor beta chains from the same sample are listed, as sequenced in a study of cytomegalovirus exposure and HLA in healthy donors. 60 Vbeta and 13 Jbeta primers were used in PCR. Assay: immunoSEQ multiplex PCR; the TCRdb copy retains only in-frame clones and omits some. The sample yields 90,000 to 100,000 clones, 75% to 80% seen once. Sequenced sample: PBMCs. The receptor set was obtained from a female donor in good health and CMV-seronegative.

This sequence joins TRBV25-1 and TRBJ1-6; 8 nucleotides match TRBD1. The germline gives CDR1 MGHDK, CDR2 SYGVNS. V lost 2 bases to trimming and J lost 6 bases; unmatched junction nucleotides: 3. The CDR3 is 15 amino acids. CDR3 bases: TGTGCCAGCAGTGAAGGACAGGGTATTAATTCACCCCTCCACTTT. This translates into CASSEGQGINSPLHF.

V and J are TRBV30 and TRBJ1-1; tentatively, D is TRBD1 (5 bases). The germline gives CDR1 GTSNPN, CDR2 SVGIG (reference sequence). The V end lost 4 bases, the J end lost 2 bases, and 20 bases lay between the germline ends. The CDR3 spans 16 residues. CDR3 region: CAWMSPPMGRNTEAFF. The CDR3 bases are TGTGCCTGGATGTCCCCACCCATGGGGCGCAACACTGAAGCTTTCTTT.

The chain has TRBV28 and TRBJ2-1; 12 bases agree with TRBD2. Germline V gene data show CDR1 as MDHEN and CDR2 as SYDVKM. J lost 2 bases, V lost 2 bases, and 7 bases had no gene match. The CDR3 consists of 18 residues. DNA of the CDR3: TGTGCCAGCAGTTTAGGGCTAGCGGGAGGGGGTGCCTACAATGAGCAGTTCTTC. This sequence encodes CASSLGLAGGGAYNEQFF.

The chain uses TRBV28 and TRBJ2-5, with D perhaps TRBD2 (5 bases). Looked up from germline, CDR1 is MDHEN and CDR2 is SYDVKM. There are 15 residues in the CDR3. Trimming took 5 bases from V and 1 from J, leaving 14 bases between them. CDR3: CASSLRGGFQETQYF. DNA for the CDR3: TGTGCCAGCAGTCTCCGGGGTGGGTTCCAAGAGACCCAGTACTTC. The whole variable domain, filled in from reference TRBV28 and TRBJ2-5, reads DVKVTQSSRYLVKRTGEKVFLECVQDMDHENMFWYRQDPGLGLRLIYFSYDVKMKEKGDIPEGYSVSREKKERFSLILESASTNQTSMYLCASSLRGGFQETQYFGPGTRLLVL.

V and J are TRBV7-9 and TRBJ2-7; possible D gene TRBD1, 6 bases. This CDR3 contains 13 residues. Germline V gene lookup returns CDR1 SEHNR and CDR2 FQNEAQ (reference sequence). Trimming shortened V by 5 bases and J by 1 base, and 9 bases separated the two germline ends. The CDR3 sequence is CASSRTVSYEQYF. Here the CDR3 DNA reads TGTGCCAGCAGCCGGACAGTATCCTACGAGCAGTACTTC. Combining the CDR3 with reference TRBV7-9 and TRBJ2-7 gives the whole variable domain DTGVSQNPRHKITKRGQNVTFRCDPISEHNRLYWYRQTLGQGPEFLTYFQNEAQLEKSRLLSDRFSAERPKGSFSTLEIQRTEQGDSAMYLCASSRTVSYEQYFGPGTRLTVT.

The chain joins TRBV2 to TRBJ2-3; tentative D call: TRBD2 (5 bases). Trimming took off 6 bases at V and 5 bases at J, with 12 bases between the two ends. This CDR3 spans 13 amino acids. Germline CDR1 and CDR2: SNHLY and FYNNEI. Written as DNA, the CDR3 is TGTGCCAGCAGACCCATGGCGGGAGATACGCAGTATTTT. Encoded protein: CASRPMAGDTQYF.

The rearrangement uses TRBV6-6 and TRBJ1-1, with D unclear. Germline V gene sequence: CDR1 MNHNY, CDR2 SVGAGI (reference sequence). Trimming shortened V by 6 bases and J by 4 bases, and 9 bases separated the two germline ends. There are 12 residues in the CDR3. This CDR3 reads CASSFGSTEAFF. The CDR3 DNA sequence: TGTGCCAGCAGCTTTGGGAGCACTGAAGCTTTCTTT.

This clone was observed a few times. The CDR3 DNA reads TGTGCCAGCAGTATAACGACAGGGAGTGAGCAGTTCTTC. It yields the protein CASSITTGSEQFF. The chain couples TRBV27 to TRBJ2-1, with 7 bases identical to TRBD1. V dropped 5 bases and J dropped 9; count of bases not matched to a gene: 7. The CDR3 sequence is 13 residues long. Germline values: CDR1 MNHEY, CDR2 SMNVEV (reference sequence).

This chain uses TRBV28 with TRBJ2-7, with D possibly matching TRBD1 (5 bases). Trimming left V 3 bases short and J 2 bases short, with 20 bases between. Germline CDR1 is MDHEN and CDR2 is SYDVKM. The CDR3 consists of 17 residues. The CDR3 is CASSLPEPGNRPYEQYF. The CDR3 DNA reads TGTGCCAGCAGTTTGCCGGAACCAGGGAACAGACCCTACGAGCAGTACTTC.

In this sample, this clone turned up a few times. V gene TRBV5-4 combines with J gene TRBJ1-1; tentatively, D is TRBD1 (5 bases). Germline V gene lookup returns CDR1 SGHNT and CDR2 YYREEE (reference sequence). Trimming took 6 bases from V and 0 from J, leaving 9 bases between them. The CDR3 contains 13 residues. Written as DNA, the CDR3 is TGTGCCAGCACAACAGGTTTGAACACTGAAGCTTTCTTT. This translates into CASTTGLNTEAFF. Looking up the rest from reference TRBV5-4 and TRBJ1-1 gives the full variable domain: ETGVTQSPTHLIKTRGQQVTLRCSSQSGHNTVSWYQQALGQGPQFIFQYYREEENGRGNFPPRFSGLQFPNYSSELNVNALELDDSALYLCASTTGLNTEAFFGQGTRLTVV.

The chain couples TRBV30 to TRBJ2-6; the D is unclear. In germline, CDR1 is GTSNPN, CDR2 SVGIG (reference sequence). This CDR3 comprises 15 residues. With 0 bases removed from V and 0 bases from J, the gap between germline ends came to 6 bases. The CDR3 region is CAWSVGVSGANVLTF. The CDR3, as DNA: TGTGCCTGGAGTGTCGGAGTCTCTGGGGCCAACGTCCTGACTTTC.

Written as DNA, the CDR3 is TGTGCCAGCAGTCCCTCGGGACAGAGCTACGAGCAGTACTTC. This translates into CASSPSGQSYEQYF. The chain is built from TRBV7-3 and TRBJ2-7; TRBD1 aligns across 7 bases. Germline-derived CDR1 and CDR2 are SGHTA and FQGTGA. The J segment lost 3 bases and the V segment lost 6 bases, leaving 8 bases of the junction unmatched. The CDR3 sequence is 14 residues long.

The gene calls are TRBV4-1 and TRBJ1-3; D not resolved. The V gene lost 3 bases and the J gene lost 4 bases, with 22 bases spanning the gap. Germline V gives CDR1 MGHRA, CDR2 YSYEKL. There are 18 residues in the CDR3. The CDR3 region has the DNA TGCGCCAGCAGCCATCCCGGAGGAGTCTCCGCGGAAGGAAACACCATATATTTT. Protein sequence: CASSHPGGVSAEGNTIYF.

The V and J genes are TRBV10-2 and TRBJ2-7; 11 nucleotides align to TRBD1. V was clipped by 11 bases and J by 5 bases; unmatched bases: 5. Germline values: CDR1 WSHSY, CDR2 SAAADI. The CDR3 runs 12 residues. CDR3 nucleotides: TGCGCCGGTGGACAGGGGGCCAACGAGCAGTACTTC. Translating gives CAGGQGANEQYF.

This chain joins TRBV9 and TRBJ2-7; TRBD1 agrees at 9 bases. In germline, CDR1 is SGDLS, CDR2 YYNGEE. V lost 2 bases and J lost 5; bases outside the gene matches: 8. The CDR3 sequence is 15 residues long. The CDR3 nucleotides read TGTGCCAGCAGCGTCGGGGGACAGGGCAACCACGAGCAGTACTTC. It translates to CASSVGGQGNHEQYF.

The CDR3: CAISENLLSTDTQYF. The CDR3 nucleotides are TGTGCCATCAGTGAGAACTTGTTAAGCACAGATACGCAGTATTTT. The chain uses TRBV10-3 and TRBJ2-3, with unresolved D. This CDR3 comprises 15 residues. V was cut by 2 bases and J by 0 bases, with 9 bases left in between. Germline-derived CDR1 and CDR2 are ENHRY and SYGVKD.

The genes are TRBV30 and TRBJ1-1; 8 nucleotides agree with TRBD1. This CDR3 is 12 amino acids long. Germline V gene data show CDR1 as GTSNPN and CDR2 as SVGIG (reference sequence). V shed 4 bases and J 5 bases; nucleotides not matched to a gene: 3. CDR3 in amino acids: CAWTQGGTEAFF. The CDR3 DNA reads TGTGCCTGGACACAGGGGGGGACTGAAGCTTTCTTT.

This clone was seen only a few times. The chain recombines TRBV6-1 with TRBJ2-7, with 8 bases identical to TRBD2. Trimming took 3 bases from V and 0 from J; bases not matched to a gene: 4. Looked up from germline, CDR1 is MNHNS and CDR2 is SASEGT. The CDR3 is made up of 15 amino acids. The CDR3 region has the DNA TGTGCCAGCAGTGAGAAAGCGGGAGCCTCCTACGAGCAGTACTTC. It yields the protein CASSEKAGASYEQYF.

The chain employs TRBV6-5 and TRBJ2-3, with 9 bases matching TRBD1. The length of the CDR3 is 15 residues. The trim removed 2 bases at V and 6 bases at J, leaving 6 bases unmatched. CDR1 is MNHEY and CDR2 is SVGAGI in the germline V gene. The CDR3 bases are TGTGCCAGCAGTTACGGGACAGGGTCGGAGGATACGCAGTATTTT. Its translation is CASSYGTGSEDTQYF.

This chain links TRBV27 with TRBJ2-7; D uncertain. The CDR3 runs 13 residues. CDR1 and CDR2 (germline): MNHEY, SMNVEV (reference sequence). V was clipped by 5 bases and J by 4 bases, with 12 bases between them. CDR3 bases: TGTGCCAGCAGTAGTCAGGCCGATTACGAGCAGTACTTC. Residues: CASSSQADYEQYF.

The CDR3 loop reads CASNLQQGVPTDTQYF. CDR3 nucleotide sequence: TGTGCCAGCAACCTCCAACAGGGAGTCCCCACAGATACGCAGTATTTT. The rearrangement uses TRBV5-4 and TRBJ2-3; perhaps TRBD1 as D (6 bases). V lost 6 bases, J lost 2 bases, and 19 bases lay in between. In germline, CDR1 is SGHNT, CDR2 YYREEE (reference sequence). This CDR3 is 16 amino acids long.

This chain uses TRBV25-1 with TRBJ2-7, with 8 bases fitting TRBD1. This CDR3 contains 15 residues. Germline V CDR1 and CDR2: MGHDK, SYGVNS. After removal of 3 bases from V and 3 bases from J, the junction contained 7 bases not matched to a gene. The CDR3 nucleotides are TGTGCCAGCAGTGATCGTCAGGGGGCCGTCTACGAGCAGTACTTC. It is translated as CASSDRQGAVYEQYF.

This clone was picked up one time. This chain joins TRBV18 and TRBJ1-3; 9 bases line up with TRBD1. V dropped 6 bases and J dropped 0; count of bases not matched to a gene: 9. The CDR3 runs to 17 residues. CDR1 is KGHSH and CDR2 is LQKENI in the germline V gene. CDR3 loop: CASSQGQGSISGNTIYF. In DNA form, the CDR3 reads TGTGCCAGCTCCCAGGGACAGGGTTCGATCTCTGGAAACACCATATATTTT.

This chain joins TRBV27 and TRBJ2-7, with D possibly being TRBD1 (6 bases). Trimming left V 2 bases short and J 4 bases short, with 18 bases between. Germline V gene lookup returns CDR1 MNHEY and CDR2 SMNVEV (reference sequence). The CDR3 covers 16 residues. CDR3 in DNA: TGTGCCAGCAGTTTACGCCCATCGCAGGGGCGATACGAGCAGTACTTC. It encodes CASSLRPSQGRYEQYF.

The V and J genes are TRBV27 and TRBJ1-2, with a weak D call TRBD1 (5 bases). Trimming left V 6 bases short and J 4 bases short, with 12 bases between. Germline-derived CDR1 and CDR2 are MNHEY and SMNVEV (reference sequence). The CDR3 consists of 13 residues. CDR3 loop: CASSPGLFYGYTF. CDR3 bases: TGTGCCAGCAGCCCGGGACTATTCTATGGCTACACCTTC.

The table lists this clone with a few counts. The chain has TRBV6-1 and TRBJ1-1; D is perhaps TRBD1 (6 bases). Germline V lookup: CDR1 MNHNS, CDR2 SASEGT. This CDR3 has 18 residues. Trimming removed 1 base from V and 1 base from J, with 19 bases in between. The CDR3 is CASSEGGPRGAGNTEAFF. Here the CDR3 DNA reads TGTGCCAGCAGTGAAGGGGGGCCCCGGGGGGCCGGGAACACTGAAGCTTTCTTT.

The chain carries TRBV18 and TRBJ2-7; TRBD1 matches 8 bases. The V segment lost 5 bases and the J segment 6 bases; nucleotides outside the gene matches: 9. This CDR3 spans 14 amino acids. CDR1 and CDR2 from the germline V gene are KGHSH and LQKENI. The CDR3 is CASSSWTGTGEQYF. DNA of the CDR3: TGTGCCAGCTCATCCTGGACAGGGACGGGCGAGCAGTACTTC.

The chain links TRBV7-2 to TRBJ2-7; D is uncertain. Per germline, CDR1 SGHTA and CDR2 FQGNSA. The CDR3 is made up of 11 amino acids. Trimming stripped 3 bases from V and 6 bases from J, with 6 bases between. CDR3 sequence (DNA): TGTGCCAGCAGCTTTCTGCGCGAGCAGTACTTC. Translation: CASSFLREQYF.

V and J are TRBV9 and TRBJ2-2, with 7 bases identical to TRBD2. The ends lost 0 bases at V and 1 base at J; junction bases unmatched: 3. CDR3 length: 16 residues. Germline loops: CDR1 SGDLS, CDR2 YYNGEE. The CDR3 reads CASSVGLAENTGELFF. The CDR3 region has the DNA TGTGCCAGCAGCGTAGGGCTAGCGGAGAACACCGGGGAGCTGTTTTTT.

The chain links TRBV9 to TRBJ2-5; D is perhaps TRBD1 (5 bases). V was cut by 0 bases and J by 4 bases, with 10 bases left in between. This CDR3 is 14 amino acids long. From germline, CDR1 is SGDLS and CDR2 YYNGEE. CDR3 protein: CASSVGPGRETQYF. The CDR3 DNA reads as TGTGCCAGCAGCGTAGGTCCAGGGCGAGAGACCCAGTACTTC.